This T cell receptor beta chain emerged from a study of shared clonotypes between healthy human individuals. Evenly divided among several immunoSEQ plates was the genomic DNA of each subset. Sequencing was performed with immunoSEQ multiplex PCR; in TCRdb, only in-frame clones are kept and a portion is missing. The table lists around 2.5 million clones, approximately 93% of them singletons. The V segment lost 1 base and the J segment 3 bases; nucleotides outside the gene matches: 3. CDR1 and CDR2 from the germline V gene are SGHRS and YFSETQ. The CDR3 extends over 15 amino acids. Notes on this clone: Its antigen remains unknown.

Each of the donors was a healthy adult who was HIV-negative and had not had a recent acute infection or vaccination. Subsets obtained from CD4+ cells comprised CD45RA+ naive and CD45RA-negative memory cells. Broader study findings: Non-shared clonotypes displayed generation probabilities falling below those of clonotypes present in all four donors.

The chain carries TRBV5-1 and TRBJ1-4, with 7 nucleotides matching TRBD1. The receptor was isolated from a young man in good health. Some clones in this sample may be carry-over from other donors' samples. The sequenced material came from naive CD4+ T cells from PBMCs. Subset noted: CD45RA+ positively selected. CDR3 nucleotides: TGCGCCAGCAGCTTGAGGGGACAGCCTAATGAAAAACTGTTTTTT. Translated, it gives CASSLRGQPNEKLFF.